These 13 T cell receptor beta chains share one sample of origin, sequenced in a study of blood T cell repertoires in COVID-19. The method was immunoSEQ multiplex PCR; TCRdb's version includes in-frame clones alone and lacks a portion of them. Here the sample spans 230,000 or so clones, around 89% being singletons. Sequencing was performed on peripheral blood. The source is a woman aged 60 to 75 with COVID-19, enrolled during active disease.

J is TRBJ2-3 and V is TRBV19; D gene unclear. CDR3 length equals 16 residues. Deletions cut 4 bases from V and 2 bases from J, with 16 bases between. The V gene's germline CDR1 is LNHDA and CDR2 SQIVND (reference sequence). The DNA for the CDR3 is TGTGCCAGTAGTACATCGCCCCGGGTGTTCACAGATACGCAGTATTTT. As protein: CASSTSPRVFTDTQYF. The full variable domain, in which reference TRBV19 and TRBJ2-3 provide the parts outside the CDR3, is DGGITQSPKYLFRKEGQNVTLSCEQNLNHDAMYWYRQDPGQGLRLIYYSQIVNDFQKGDIAEGYSVSREKKESFPLTVTSAQKNPTAFYLCASSTSPRVFTDTQYFGPGTRLTVL.

The chain couples TRBV25-1 to TRBJ2-1; D is perhaps TRBD2 (5 bases). This CDR3 is 15 amino acids long. Trimming stripped 4 bases from V and 0 bases from J, with 10 bases between. The germline V gene has CDR1 MGHDK and CDR2 SYGVNS. The CDR3 region is CASSVLASSYNEQFF. CDR3 in DNA: TGTGCCAGCAGTGTTTTAGCGAGCTCCTACAATGAGCAGTTCTTC.

The sample holds one count of this clone. The chain is built from TRBV2 and TRBJ2-2, with TRBD2 identical over 10 bases. This CDR3 is built from 20 residues. After removal of 4 bases from V and 3 bases from J, the junction contained 17 bases not matched to a gene. CDR1 SNHLY and CDR2 FYNNEI come from the germline V gene. Written as DNA, the CDR3 is TGTGCCAGCAGTGTTTGGGCCGCAGGGGCTAGCGGGGGAGACACCGGGGAGCTGTTTTTT. Residues: CASSVWAAGASGGDTGELFF.

The chain recombines TRBV6-2 or TRBV6-3 with TRBJ2-1; 13 nucleotides line up with TRBD2. Germline trimming cut 5 bases from V and 0 bases from J; bases unmatched to any gene: 7. The CDR3 runs 18 residues. Germline V gene lookup returns CDR1 MNHEY and CDR2 SVGEGT. The CDR3 loop reads CASSKGLAGALSYNEQFF. The CDR3 nucleotides are TGTGCCAGCAGTAAAGGACTAGCGGGGGCCCTCTCCTACAATGAGCAGTTCTTC.

V gene TRBV19 combines with J gene TRBJ1-5; 9 positions agree with TRBD1. Trimming at V came to 5 bases and at J to 3 bases, leaving 17 bases not matched to a gene. Germline loops: CDR1 LNHDA, CDR2 SQIVND (reference sequence). CDR3 length equals 19 residues. The CDR3 DNA is TGTGCCAGTAGTCCAAGACCGGGACAGGGACGATTTCCCAATCAGCCCCAGCATTTT. Encoded protein: CASSPRPGQGRFPNQPQHF.

The chain links TRBV6-6 to TRBJ1-2, with no clear D. V lost 4 bases and J 7 bases, leaving 10 bases between the germline ends. This CDR3 is built from 12 residues. The V gene's germline CDR1 is MNHNY and CDR2 SVGAGI (reference sequence). For the CDR3, the DNA is TGTGCCAGCAGTTCCCCTCTCGGTGGCTACACCTTC. The encoded protein is CASSSPLGGYTF.

This chain connects TRBV12-3 or TRBV12-4 to TRBJ1-1; no firm D call. The CDR3 is made up of 11 amino acids. V gave up 4 bases and J gave up 4 bases, with 4 bases separating them. The CDR3 here is CASSSRTEAFF. The CDR3 region has the DNA TGTGCCAGCAGTTCTCGCACTGAAGCTTTCTTT.

The V and J genes are TRBV27 and TRBJ2-1; 13 bases line up with TRBD2. V lost 5 bases and J lost 9; bases outside the gene matches: 10. The CDR3 totals 16 residues. CDR1 MNHEY and CDR2 SMNVEV come from the germline V gene (reference sequence). As DNA, the CDR3 is TGTGCCAGCAGTCCGCTGACTAGCGGGGGGTATAGTGAGCAGTTCTTC. It translates to CASSPLTSGGYSEQFF.

The rearrangement links TRBV7-9 to TRBJ2-2, with 15 bases fitting TRBD2. The length of the CDR3 is 17 residues. Germline-derived CDR1 and CDR2 are SEHNR and FQNEAQ (reference sequence). The V segment lost 5 bases and the J segment 2 bases; nucleotides outside the gene matches: 3. Here the CDR3 reads CASSGLAGGPNTGELFF. The CDR3 bases are TGTGCCAGCAGCGGACTAGCGGGGGGGCCTAACACCGGGGAGCTGTTTTTT.

This chain connects TRBV5-5 to TRBJ1-1; 8 bases agree with TRBD1. Trimming removed 2 bases from V and 10 bases from J; junction bases left unmatched: 1. Germline CDR1 and CDR2: SGHKS and YYEKEE (reference sequence). The CDR3 extends over 11 amino acids. CDR3 sequence (DNA): TGTGCCAGCAGCTTAGGACAGGGAGCTTTCTTT. It translates to CASSLGQGAFF.

The chain links TRBV19 to TRBJ2-1, with TRBD2 matching 12 bases. This CDR3 has 18 residues. Germline CDR1 and CDR2: LNHDA and SQIVND (reference sequence). V lost 2 bases to trimming and J lost 4 bases; unmatched junction nucleotides: 9. CDR3: CASSISSGGAWWYNEQFF. The CDR3 bases are TGTGCCAGTAGTATATCTAGCGGGGGGGCTTGGTGGTACAATGAGCAGTTCTTC.

V usage is TRBV20-1 and J usage is TRBJ1-6; 7 positions agree with TRBD1. There are 15 residues in the CDR3. Germline CDR1 and CDR2: DFQATT and SNEGSKA (reference sequence). J lost 6 bases, V lost 3 bases, and 8 bases had no gene match. The DNA for the CDR3 is TGCAGTGCTAGTCCAGGGGGTTTTGGTAATTCACCCCTCCACTTT. As protein: CSASPGGFGNSPLHF.

V and J are TRBV9 and TRBJ1-1; TRBD1 might be the D (5 bases). The V end lost 7 bases, the J end lost 3 bases, and 13 bases lay between the germline ends. The germline gives CDR1 SGDLS, CDR2 YYNGEE. The CDR3 totals 13 residues. CDR3 region: CASGGGGYTEAFF. The CDR3 DNA follows: TGTGCCAGCGGCGGTGGGGGGTACACTGAAGCTTTCTTT.